This T cell receptor beta chain came from a study of CD8+ T cells in alopecia areata. About this clone itself: Antigen specificity is unknown.

There are 13 residues in the CDR3. The V segment lost 2 bases and the J segment 7 bases; nucleotides outside the gene matches: 4. Germline V CDR1 and CDR2: SQVTM, ANQGSEA. Regarding the study as a whole: Relative to normal scalp, lesional scalp, especially alopecia totalis/universalis, showed higher clonality.

Once RNA had been extracted, it was reverse transcribed into cDNA to act as the sequencing template. Profiling relied on immunoSEQ multiplex PCR, and the TCRdb table lists in-frame clones only, not all of them. The top ten clones hold 1% to 1.5% of a sample with hundreds of thousands of clones, 67% of them seen once. The sequences come from CD4+ T cells sorted from blood, collected at week 0. The V and J genes are TRBV29-1 and TRBJ2-1, with TRBD1 matching 8 bases. This receptor was taken from a human donor with alopecia areata. The DNA for the CDR3 is TGCAGCGTTGAACAGGGGGCTTTAAATGAGCAGTTCTTC. It translates to CSVEQGALNEQFF.